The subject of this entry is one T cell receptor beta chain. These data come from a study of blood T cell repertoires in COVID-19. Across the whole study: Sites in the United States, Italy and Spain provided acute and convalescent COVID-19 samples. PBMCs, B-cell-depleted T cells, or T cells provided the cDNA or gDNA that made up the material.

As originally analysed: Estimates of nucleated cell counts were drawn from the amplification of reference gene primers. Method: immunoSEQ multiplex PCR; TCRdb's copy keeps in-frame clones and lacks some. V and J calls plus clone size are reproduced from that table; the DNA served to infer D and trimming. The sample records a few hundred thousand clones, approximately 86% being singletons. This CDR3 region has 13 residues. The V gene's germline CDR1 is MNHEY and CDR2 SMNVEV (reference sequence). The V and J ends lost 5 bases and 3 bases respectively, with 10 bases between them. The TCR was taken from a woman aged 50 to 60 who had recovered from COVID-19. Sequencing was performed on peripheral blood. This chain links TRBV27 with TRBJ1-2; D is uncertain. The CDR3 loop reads CASSPRGYYGYTF. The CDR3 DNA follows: TGTGCCAGCAGTCCCCGGGGTTACTATGGCTACACCTTC.